This T cell receptor beta chain stems from a study of shared clonotypes between healthy human individuals. Study outcomes and limitations: Naive CD4 clonotypes overlapped across a handful of donors at approximately 4.5%.

This table comes from immunoSEQ multiplex PCR, and its TCRdb copy is limited to in-frame clones, with some not included. The sample shows 2.3 million or so clones, roughly 93% of them seen only once. The CDR3 spans 18 residues. Germline CDR1 and CDR2: MDHEN and SYDVKM. V trimming: 7 bases; J trimming: 5 bases; junction bases outside the gene matches: 18. In regard to this clone: Its cognate antigen is unknown.

This chain uses TRBV28 with TRBJ2-5; TRBD2 matches 11 bases. Sequenced input: naive CD4+ T cells from PBMCs. Subset here: CD45RA+ positively selected. The receptor was derived from a man aged 18 to 29 in good health. Some clones in this sample may be carry-over from other donors' samples. The DNA for the CDR3 is TGTGCCAGCACCCCCGGTGGAGTCTTAGCGGGAGGGAAGGAGACCCAGTACTTC. Its protein product is CASTPGGVLAGGKETQYF.